This T cell receptor beta chain was recovered during a study of shared clonotypes between healthy human individuals. The V gene end was trimmed by 2 bases and the J gene end by 3 bases; junction bases not matched to a gene: 4. CDR3 length equals 15 residues. Per the germline V gene, CDR1 is ENHRY and CDR2 is SYGVKD. Assay used: immunoSEQ multiplex PCR; TCRdb lists only in-frame clones, some missing. Among about 2.4 million clones listed, 93% were seen once. A split of CD4+ cells into CD45RA+ naive and CD45RA-negative memory subsets was performed. This sequence was found in a man younger than 35 in good health. Some clones in this sample may be carry-over from other donors' samples. The chain carries TRBV10-3 and TRBJ2-7, with 10 bases that match TRBD1. The sequenced sample consisted of naive CD4+ T cells from PBMCs. Subset noted: CD45RA+ positively selected. The CDR3 DNA reads TGTGCCATCAGTGAGGGGACAGGGGCCCTCTACGAGCAGTACTTC. This sequence encodes CAISEGTGALYEQYF.